The rows below give T cell receptor beta chains drawn from one sample of a study of shared clonotypes between healthy human individuals. Data came from immunoSEQ multiplex PCR; TCRdb stores just in-frame clones and leaves some out. This table holds 2 million to 2.5 million clones, approximately 95% found once. Sequencing was carried out using naive CD4+ T cells from PBMCs. These receptors were collected from a man between 18 and 29 years old in good health. Some clones in this sample may be carry-over from other donors' samples. CDR3s include the opening cysteine and the closing phenylalanine or tryptophan. D genes are given only for firm matches. A clone size is listed for some rows: how often the clone was seen (once, few, many), or a class if it is expanded.

CDR3 DNA: TGTGCCAGTAGTAACAGGGGGTATGAGCAGTACTTC
CDR3 protein: CASSNRGYEQYF
J gene: TRBJ2-7
clone size: NA
D gene: TRBD1
V gene: TRBV6-5

CDR3 DNA: TGTGCCAGCAGCCAACCTGGGTCCGTGACCGGGGAGCTGTTTTTT
CDR3 protein: CASSQPGSVTGELFF
J gene: TRBJ2-2
clone size: NA
D gene: NA
V gene: TRBV4-2

CDR3 DNA: TGCAGCGCCGGACTAGGTACCACAGATACGCAGTATTTT
CDR3 protein: CSAGLGTTDTQYF
J gene: TRBJ2-3
clone size: once
D gene: TRBD2
V gene: TRBV29-1

CDR3 DNA: TGTGCCAGCAACCAACCCCGGGGACTAGCGGAGAAGGGAGAGCAGTACTTC
CDR3 protein: CASNQPRGLAEKGEQYF
J gene: TRBJ2-7
clone size: NA
D gene: TRBD2
V gene: TRBV14

CDR3 DNA: TGTGCCTGCGCGGGCAGGGGATATTCACCCCTCCACTTT
CDR3 protein: CACAGRGYSPLHF
J gene: TRBJ1-6
clone size: NA
D gene: NA
V gene: TRBV30

CDR3 DNA: TGTGCCAGTAGTCTGTTGTGGACGGGGAACACTGAAGCTTTCTTT
CDR3 protein: CASSLLWTGNTEAFF
J gene: TRBJ1-1
clone size: NA
D gene: NA
V gene: TRBV19

CDR3 DNA: TGTGCCAGCAGCGTGGAGGGACTTTGGGAGGCCCAGTACTTC
CDR3 protein: CASSVEGLWEAQYF
J gene: TRBJ2-5
clone size: NA
D gene: NA
V gene: TRBV9

CDR3 DNA: TGTGCCAGCCACCAGGTCGGCACTGAAGCTTTCTTT
CDR3 protein: CASHQVGTEAFF
J gene: TRBJ1-1
clone size: NA
D gene: NA
V gene: TRBV6-5

CDR3 DNA: TGTGCCAGCAGTCCCGGACAGGCTCTCTCCTACGAGCAGTACTTC
CDR3 protein: CASSPGQALSYEQYF
J gene: TRBJ2-7
clone size: NA
D gene: TRBD1
V gene: TRBV6-6

CDR3 DNA: TGTGCCAGCAGTTTATCGCCGAGCTCCTACGAGCAGTACTTC
CDR3 protein: CASSLSPSSYEQYF
J gene: TRBJ2-7
clone size: NA
D gene: NA
V gene: TRBV27

CDR3 DNA: TGTGCTCTCTTCCGGGGACAGGGGGCCTCCGGGGAGCTGTTTTTT
CDR3 protein: CALFRGQGASGELFF
J gene: TRBJ2-2
clone size: NA
D gene: TRBD1
V gene: TRBV12-5

CDR3 DNA: TGTGCCAGCTCACCGCCCGGACAACCGAACACTGAAGCTTTCTTT
CDR3 protein: CASSPPGQPNTEAFF
J gene: TRBJ1-1
clone size: NA
D gene: NA
V gene: TRBV18

CDR3 DNA: TGTGCCAGCAGGGGGACTTTACAGCACACTGAAGCTTTCTTT
CDR3 protein: CASRGTLQHTEAFF
J gene: TRBJ1-1
clone size: NA
D gene: NA
V gene: TRBV6-5

CDR3 DNA: TGCAGCGTAAACAGGGAACTCACAGATACGCAGTATTTT
CDR3 protein: CSVNRELTDTQYF
J gene: TRBJ2-3
clone size: NA
D gene: NA
V gene: TRBV29-1

CDR3 DNA: TGTGCCAGCAGCCTGGGACTAGCGGGAGTTGGTGAGCAGTTCTTC
CDR3 protein: CASSLGLAGVGEQFF
J gene: TRBJ2-1
clone size: NA
D gene: TRBD2
V gene: TRBV7-3

CDR3 DNA: TGTGCCAGTAGTATAGCGACCGCGGGTGGCAATCAGCCCCAGCATTTT
CDR3 protein: CASSIATAGGNQPQHF
J gene: TRBJ1-5
clone size: NA
D gene: NA
V gene: TRBV19

CDR3 DNA: TGTGCCAGCAGCTTAGGGCGGGAAGTTGTTTTCTTC
CDR3 protein: CASSLGREVVFF
J gene: TRBJ2-1
clone size: NA
D gene: NA
V gene: TRBV7-9

CDR3 DNA: TGTGCCAGCAGCCGGACGGGAGGGGGCATCACTGAAGCTTTCTTT
CDR3 protein: CASSRTGGGITEAFF
J gene: TRBJ1-1
clone size: NA
D gene: TRBD1
V gene: TRBV7-3

CDR3 DNA: TGTGCCAGCAGTTGGAGAGGGTACACCGGGGAGCTGTTTTTT
CDR3 protein: CASSWRGYTGELFF
J gene: TRBJ2-2
clone size: NA
D gene: NA
V gene: TRBV27

CDR3 DNA: TGCGCCAGCAAACCCCCCCCTTCGGACACGAGGCGCAATCAGCCCCAGCATTTT
CDR3 protein: CASKPPPSDTRRNQPQHF
J gene: TRBJ1-5
clone size: NA
D gene: NA
V gene: TRBV10-1

CDR3 DNA: TGTGCCAGCAGCCCTGGGACAGGGGGAGGGTTCGAGACCCAGTACTTC
CDR3 protein: CASSPGTGGGFETQYF
J gene: TRBJ2-5
clone size: NA
D gene: TRBD1
V gene: TRBV5-4

CDR3 DNA: TGTGCCAGCAGCCCCCGCAGGGCGTCAGATACGCAGTATTTT
CDR3 protein: CASSPRRASDTQYF
J gene: TRBJ2-3
clone size: NA
D gene: NA
V gene: TRBV7-2

CDR3 DNA: TGTGCCAGCAGTTCCGAACAGGGCACTGAAGCTTTCTTT
CDR3 protein: CASSSEQGTEAFF
J gene: TRBJ1-1
clone size: NA
D gene: NA
V gene: TRBV7-3

CDR3 DNA: TGTGCCAGCAGCTTTCCAGGGGGCACGGAGTACTTC
CDR3 protein: CASSFPGGTEYF
J gene: TRBJ2-7
clone size: NA
D gene: TRBD1
V gene: TRBV7-8

CDR3 DNA: TGCGCCAGCAGCGACGGGACAGGGGGACGCCGAGTGGATGGCTACACCTTC
CDR3 protein: CASSDGTGGRRVDGYTF
J gene: TRBJ1-2
clone size: NA
D gene: TRBD1
V gene: TRBV4-1

CDR3 DNA: TGTGCCAGCAGCTTAAACTTCTACGAGCAGTACTTC
CDR3 protein: CASSLNFYEQYF
J gene: TRBJ2-7
clone size: NA
D gene: NA
V gene: TRBV7-9

CDR3 DNA: TGTGCCAGCAGTTACTCGACAGGACCTTCCTACGAGCAGTACTTC
CDR3 protein: CASSYSTGPSYEQYF
J gene: TRBJ2-7
clone size: NA
D gene: NA
V gene: TRBV6-5

CDR3 DNA: TGTGCCAGCAGTCCCGTGGCGAGGGCGGGTGATTTGGAGCAGTTCTTC
CDR3 protein: CASSPVARAGDLEQFF
J gene: TRBJ2-1
clone size: NA
D gene: NA
V gene: TRBV6-6

CDR3 DNA: TGTGCCAGCAGCACGACACGGGGGAGTCCCACAGATACGCAGTATTTT
CDR3 protein: CASSTTRGSPTDTQYF
J gene: TRBJ2-3
clone size: NA
D gene: NA
V gene: TRBV7-8

CDR3 DNA: TGTGCCAGCAGCCCCGGAGCTACTAGCGGGAGCTCCTACAATGAGCAGTTCTTC
CDR3 protein: CASSPGATSGSSYNEQFF
J gene: TRBJ2-1
clone size: once
D gene: TRBD2
V gene: TRBV7-3

CDR3 DNA: TGCAGTGCTAGCGGGGACACAACGCAGTATTTT
CDR3 protein: CSASGDTTQYF
J gene: TRBJ2-3
clone size: NA
D gene: NA
V gene: TRBV20-1

CDR3 DNA: TGTGCCAGCAGTTTGAACTGGGTCCAGCCCCAGCATTTT
CDR3 protein: CASSLNWVQPQHF
J gene: TRBJ1-5
clone size: NA
D gene: NA
V gene: TRBV27

CDR3 DNA: TGCAGTGCTCAGGGCAATCAGCCCCAGCATTTT
CDR3 protein: CSAQGNQPQHF
J gene: TRBJ1-5
clone size: NA
D gene: NA
V gene: TRBV20-1

CDR3 DNA: TGTGCCACCAGCAGACCGGGGGAGAGCGGGAACACTGAAGCTTTCTTT
CDR3 protein: CATSRPGESGNTEAFF
J gene: TRBJ1-1
clone size: NA
D gene: NA
V gene: TRBV15

CDR3 DNA: TGTGCCAGCAGGCCGCTCGGGTACGGCTTAGGGGGGAGGACTGAAGCTTTCTTT
CDR3 protein: CASRPLGYGLGGRTEAFF
J gene: TRBJ1-1
clone size: NA
D gene: NA
V gene: TRBV28